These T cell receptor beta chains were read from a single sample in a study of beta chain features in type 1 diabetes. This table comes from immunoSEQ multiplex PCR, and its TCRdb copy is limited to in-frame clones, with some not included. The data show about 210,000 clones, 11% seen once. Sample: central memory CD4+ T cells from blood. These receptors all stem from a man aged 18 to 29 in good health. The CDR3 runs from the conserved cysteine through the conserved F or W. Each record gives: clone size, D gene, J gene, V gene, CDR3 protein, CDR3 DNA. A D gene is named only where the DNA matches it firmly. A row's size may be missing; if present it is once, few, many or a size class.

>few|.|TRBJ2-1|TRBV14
CASSPRLSYNEQFF
TGTGCCAGCAGTCCAAGGCTATCCTACAATGAGCAGTTCTTC
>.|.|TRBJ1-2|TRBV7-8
CASSIDGYGYTF
TGTGCCAGCAGCATAGACGGATATGGCTACACCTTC
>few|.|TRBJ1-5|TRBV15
CATSRDGDYRQPQHF
TGTGCCACCAGCAGAGATGGGGACTACCGTCAGCCCCAGCATTTT
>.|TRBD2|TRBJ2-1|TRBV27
CASSPPPWTSGKVNEQFF
TGTGCCAGCAGTCCCCCCCCCTGGACTAGCGGGAAGGTGAATGAGCAGTTCTTC
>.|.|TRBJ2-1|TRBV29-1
CSVEEGRNEQFF
TGCAGCGTTGAAGAGGGTCGAAATGAGCAGTTCTTC
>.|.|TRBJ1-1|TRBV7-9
CASSLRGDTEAFF
TGTGCCAGCAGCTTGAGGGGAGACACTGAAGCTTTCTTT
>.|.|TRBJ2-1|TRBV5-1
CASSWDTRNNEQFF
TGCGCCAGCAGTTGGGACACGCGTAACAATGAGCAGTTCTTC
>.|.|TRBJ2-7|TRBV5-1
CASSFSGYDYEQYF
TGCGCCAGCAGCTTTTCAGGGTACGACTACGAGCAGTACTTC
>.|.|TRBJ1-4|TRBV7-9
CASSLGQAPATNEKLFF
TGTGCCAGCAGCCTAGGGCAGGCGCCCGCAACTAATGAAAAACTGTTTTTT
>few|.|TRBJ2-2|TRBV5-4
CASSRNPPGTNHRELFF
TGTGCCAGCAGCCGAAACCCGCCCGGGACGAACCACCGGGAGCTGTTTTTT
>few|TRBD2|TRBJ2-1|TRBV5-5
CASSQVELAGVGSYNEQFF
TGTGCCAGCAGCCAAGTGGAACTAGCGGGAGTAGGGTCCTACAATGAGCAGTTCTTC
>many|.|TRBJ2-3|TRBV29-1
CSVDVGGTDTQYF
TGCAGCGTTGATGTGGGCGGCACAGATACGCAGTATTTT
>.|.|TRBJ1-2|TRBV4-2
CASSQDGALKGGSYTF
TGTGCCAGCAGCCAAGATGGGGCCCTTAAAGGGGGGAGCTACACCTTC
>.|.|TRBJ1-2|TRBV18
CASSPSYANYGYTF
TGTGCCAGCTCACCATCTTACGCTAACTATGGCTACACCTTC
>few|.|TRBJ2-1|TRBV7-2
CASSFGILEQFF
TGTGCCAGCAGCTTCGGGATTTTAGAACAGTTCTTC
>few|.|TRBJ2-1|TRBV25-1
CASSEAPGKSWNEQFF
TGTGCCAGCAGTGAGGCCCCAGGGAAGAGTTGGAATGAGCAGTTCTTC
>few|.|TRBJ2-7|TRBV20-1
CSAGTYEQYF
TGCAGTGCTGGGACCTACGAGCAGTACTTC
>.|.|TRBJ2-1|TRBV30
CARGRPAYNEQFF
TGTGCCCGGGGCAGACCTGCCTACAATGAGCAGTTCTTC
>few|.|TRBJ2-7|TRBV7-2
CASSFANEQYF
TGTGCCAGCAGCTTCGCGAACGAGCAGTACTTC
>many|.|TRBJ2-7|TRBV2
CASSDRGVSEQYF
TGTGCCAGCAGTGACAGGGGCGTCTCCGAGCAGTACTTC
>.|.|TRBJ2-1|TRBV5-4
CASSPQNNNEQFF
TGTGCCAGCAGCCCCCAGAACAACAATGAGCAGTTCTTC
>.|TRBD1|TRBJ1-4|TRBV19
CASSIRTGGLEKLFF
TGTGCCAGTAGTATTCGGACAGGAGGCCTTGAAAAACTGTTTTTT
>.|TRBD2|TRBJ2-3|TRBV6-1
CASSYGGGADTQYF
TGTGCCAGCAGTTATGGGGGAGGGGCAGATACGCAGTATTTT
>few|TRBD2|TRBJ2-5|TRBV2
CASSGLAGRQETQYF
TGTGCCAGCAGTGGACTAGCGGGACGCCAAGAGACCCAGTACTTC
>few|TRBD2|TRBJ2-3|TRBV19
CASSFREGRLDTQYF
TGTGCCAGTAGTTTTCGGGAGGGCCGATTAGATACGCAGTATTTT
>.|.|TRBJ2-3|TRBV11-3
CASSSGESPQYF
TGTGCCAGCAGCTCGGGCGAGAGCCCGCAGTATTTT
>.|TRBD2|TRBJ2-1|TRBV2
CASSDTAGGEQFF
TGTGCCAGCAGTGATACCGCGGGAGGGGAGCAGTTCTTC
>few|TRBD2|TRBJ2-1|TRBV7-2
CASSLAAGVSGNEQFF
TGTGCCAGCAGCTTAGCCGCGGGGGTTTCGGGCAATGAGCAGTTCTTC
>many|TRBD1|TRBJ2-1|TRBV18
CASSATGSSYNEQFF
TGTGCCAGCTCAGCGACAGGGAGCTCCTACAATGAGCAGTTCTTC
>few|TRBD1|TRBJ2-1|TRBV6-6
CASIHYGQGATNEQFF
TGTGCCAGCATCCACTATGGACAGGGGGCTACCAATGAGCAGTTCTTC
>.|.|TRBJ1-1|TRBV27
CASSFLPLSEAFF
TGTGCCAGCAGTTTCCTACCTTTGTCGGAAGCTTTCTTT
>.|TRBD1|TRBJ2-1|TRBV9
CASSVAPGQGGYNEQFF
TGTGCCAGCAGCGTAGCTCCCGGACAGGGGGGCTACAATGAGCAGTTCTTC
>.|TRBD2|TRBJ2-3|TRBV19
CASTTGGTDTQYF
TGTGCCAGTACAACGGGAGGGACAGATACGCAGTATTTT
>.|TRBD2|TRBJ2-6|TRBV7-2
CASSLRVAGVLTGANVLTF
TGTGCCAGCAGCCTCAGGGTAGCGGGAGTCCTTACCGGGGCCAACGTCCTGACTTTC
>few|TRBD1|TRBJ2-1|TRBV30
CAWSAPDRASYNEQFF
TGTGCCTGGAGTGCCCCGGACAGGGCAAGCTACAATGAGCAGTTCTTC
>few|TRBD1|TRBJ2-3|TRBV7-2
CASSIGGPDTQYF
TGTGCCAGCAGCATAGGGGGCCCAGATACGCAGTATTTT
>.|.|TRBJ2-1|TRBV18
CASSPRDEQFF
TGTGCCAGCTCACCAAGGGATGAGCAGTTCTTC
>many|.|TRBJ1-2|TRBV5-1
CASSPAGDNYGYTF
TGCGCCAGCAGCCCGGCAGGAGATAACTATGGCTACACCTTC
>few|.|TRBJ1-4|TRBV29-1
CSVETGFGEKLFF
TGCAGCGTTGAAACGGGGTTTGGTGAAAAACTGTTTTTT
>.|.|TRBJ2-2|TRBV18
CASSPVGGQNTGELFF
TGTGCCAGCTCACCAGTGGGGGGACAGAACACCGGGGAGCTGTTTTTT
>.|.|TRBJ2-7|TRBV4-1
CASSLPGTDSYEQYF
TGCGCCAGCAGCTTGCCCGGGACCGATTCCTACGAGCAGTACTTC
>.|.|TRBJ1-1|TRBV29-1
CSVGGLNTEAFF
TGCAGCGTTGGGGGCCTGAACACTGAAGCTTTCTTT
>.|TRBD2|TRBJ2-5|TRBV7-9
CASSSGGLETQYF
TGTGCCAGCAGCTCGGGGGGTTTAGAGACCCAGTACTTC
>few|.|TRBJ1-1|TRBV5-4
CASGERGVRTEAFF
TGTGCCAGCGGGGAGAGGGGCGTGAGGACTGAAGCTTTCTTT
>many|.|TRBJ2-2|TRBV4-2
CASSQDTAPRELFF
TGTGCCAGCAGCCAAGACACCGCGCCGCGGGAGCTGTTTTTT
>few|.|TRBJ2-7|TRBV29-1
CSVGGRDTGIDEQYF
TGCAGCGTTGGGGGCCGGGACACCGGGATTGACGAGCAGTACTTC
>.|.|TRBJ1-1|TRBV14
CASSPSIGQGRTEAFF
TGTGCCAGCAGCCCCTCGATTGGACAAGGGAGGACTGAAGCTTTCTTT
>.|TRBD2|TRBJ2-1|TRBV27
CASRALAGVSIHEQFF
TGTGCCAGCAGGGCCCTAGCGGGAGTAAGTATTCATGAGCAGTTCTTC
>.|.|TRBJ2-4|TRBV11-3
CASSPRSNIQYF
TGTGCCAGCAGCCCACGCTCTAACATTCAGTACTTC
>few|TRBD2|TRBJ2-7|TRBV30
CAWSGTGTSGREQYF
TGTGCCTGGAGTGGGACCGGGACTAGCGGCCGCGAGCAGTACTTC
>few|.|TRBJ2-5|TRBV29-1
CSVEGGQETQYF
TGCAGCGTTGAAGGGGGTCAAGAGACCCAGTACTTC
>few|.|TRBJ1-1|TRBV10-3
CAIQPGGNTEAFF
TGTGCCATCCAGCCCGGAGGGAACACTGAAGCTTTCTTT
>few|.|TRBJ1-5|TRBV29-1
CSRPNEPQHF
TGCAGCCGACCCAACGAGCCCCAGCATTTT
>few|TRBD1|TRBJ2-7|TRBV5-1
CASSLDPGTVPYEQYF
TGCGCCAGCAGCCTCGATCCCGGGACAGTCCCCTACGAGCAGTACTTC
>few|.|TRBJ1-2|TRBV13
CASSLQFRTYGYTF
TGTGCCAGCAGCTTACAGTTTCGGACATATGGCTACACCTTC